This is a list of T cell receptor beta chains from one sample in a study of cytomegalovirus exposure and HLA in healthy donors. Clones were sequenced by immunoSEQ multiplex PCR, and TCRdb holds only the in-frame ones, with some missing. The sample lists 180,000 or so clones; 75% to 90% were seen once. The sequenced material came from PBMCs. Receptor source: a man between 18 and 29 years old in good health and CMV-seropositive. Both conserved end residues are part of each CDR3. A D gene is named only where the DNA matches it firmly. Size is omitted from some rows. Given values are once, few, many or a class for expanded clones.

NA,TRBJ2-7,NA,TRBV5-1,TGCGCCAGCAGCAGCGGACCCAGACTAGGTACCCTGGACGAGCAGTACTTC,CASSSGPRLGTLDEQYF
NA,TRBJ2-7,NA,TRBV6-1,TGTGCCAGCAGTGGCGGGACAGTTCTCCACGAGCAGTACTTC,CASSGGTVLHEQYF
NA,TRBJ2-7,once,TRBV27,TGTGCCAGCAGTTTAGGGAGGTCCTACGAGCAGTACTTC,CASSLGRSYEQYF
NA,TRBJ2-7,NA,TRBV29-1,TGCAGCGTTGGTACGAGGGACGAGCAGTACTTC,CSVGTRDEQYF
NA,TRBJ2-5,NA,TRBV18,TGTGCCAGCTCACCACCCGTCCAAGAGACCCAGTACTTC,CASSPPVQETQYF
TRBD2,TRBJ2-1,NA,TRBV10-3,TGTGCCATCAGTGGAGCTAGCGGGTCCTACAATGAGCAGTTCTTC,CAISGASGSYNEQFF
NA,TRBJ1-1,NA,TRBV7-2,TGTGCCAGCGGCCGGAGGGGAGGGGGGGGCGCTGAAGCTTTCTTT,CASGRRGGGGAEAFF
NA,TRBJ1-6,NA,TRBV27,TGTGCCAGCAGGAACACAGGGCCCTATAATTCACCCCTCCACTTT,CASRNTGPYNSPLHF
NA,TRBJ1-2,NA,TRBV2,TGTGCCAGCAGTGAAGCGGGAGTTAACTATGGCTACACCTTC,CASSEAGVNYGYTF
NA,TRBJ2-7,NA,TRBV9,TGTGCCAGCAGCATTCGGGACTGGAGTTACGAGCAGTACTTC,CASSIRDWSYEQYF
NA,TRBJ2-7,once,TRBV9,TGTGCCAGCAGCGTATCCACCGGGACACCAGCGTACTTC,CASSVSTGTPAYF
NA,TRBJ2-3,NA,TRBV6-5,TGTGCCAGCAGTTTAGTGGAGGCAGATACGCAGTATTTT,CASSLVEADTQYF
TRBD2,TRBJ2-3,once,TRBV5-1,TGCGCCAGCAGCTTGGTAATAGCGGGGGGCGAAGATACGCAGTATTTT,CASSLVIAGGEDTQYF
NA,TRBJ2-2,few,TRBV15,TGTGCCACCAGCAGCGGCATCGGGGTTAACACCGGGGAGCTGTTTTTT,CATSSGIGVNTGELFF
TRBD1,TRBJ1-1,NA,TRBV2,TGTGCCAGCAGTGGGATGACAGGGGTAACTGAAGCTTTCTTT,CASSGMTGVTEAFF
NA,TRBJ1-5,once,TRBV27,TGTGCCAGCCGCATTTCAGGGTTGGGTCAGCCCCAGCATTTT,CASRISGLGQPQHF
NA,TRBJ2-2,NA,TRBV6-1,TGTGCCAGCAGTGAGGTTACAGGGGGGGAGCTGTTTTTT,CASSEVTGGELFF
TRBD1,TRBJ1-6,NA,TRBV7-9,TGTGCCAGCAGCGGACAGGGGAGTTCACCCCTCCACTTT,CASSGQGSSPLHF
TRBD1,TRBJ2-3,once,TRBV5-1,TGCGCCAGCAGCCAAGGGACAGCCGATACTAGCACAGATACGCAGTATTTT,CASSQGTADTSTDTQYF
TRBD2,TRBJ2-5,NA,TRBV6-5,TGTGCCAGCAGGCGTAGCGGGGTCCCCCAAGAGACCCAGTACTTC,CASRRSGVPQETQYF
TRBD2,TRBJ2-3,NA,TRBV25-1,TGTGCCAGCAGTTTGGCGGGGGGGACAGATACGCAGTATTTT,CASSLAGGTDTQYF
NA,TRBJ1-1,NA,TRBV6-1,TGTGCCAGCAGTGAAACTTGGTCCAACACTGAAGCTTTCTTT,CASSETWSNTEAFF
NA,TRBJ1-3,NA,TRBV5-8,TGTGCCAGCAGCTTGATGCGTAGCTCTGGAAACACCATATATTTT,CASSLMRSSGNTIYF
TRBD2,TRBJ2-7,NA,TRBV5-6,TGTGCCAGCAGCTTATGGGACCCTAGCGGGGGACGATCCTACGAGCAGTACTTC,CASSLWDPSGGRSYEQYF
NA,TRBJ1-5,NA,TRBV5-8,TGTGCCAGCAGCTTAGGAGGGTATCAGCCCCAGCATTTT,CASSLGGYQPQHF
NA,TRBJ2-1,NA,TRBV10-3,TGTGCCATCAGTGGTCGGGATGAGCAGTTCTTC,CAISGRDEQFF
TRBD2,TRBJ2-1,NA,TRBV9,TGTGCCAGCAGCGTAGCTAGTGGGACTAGCGGGGGGGCCGTGTTCGATGAGCAGTTCTTC,CASSVASGTSGGAVFDEQFF
NA,TRBJ1-1,NA,TRBV14,TGTGCCAGCAGCCGGCTAGGGGTTGCTGAAGCTTTCTTT,CASSRLGVAEAFF
TRBD1,TRBJ1-1,NA,TRBV5-4,TGTGCCAGCAGCGAGCCTGGGACAGGGGGCACTGAAGCTTTCTTT,CASSEPGTGGTEAFF
NA,TRBJ2-5,NA,TRBV2,TGTGCCAGCAGTATCACGGAAGAGACCCAGTACTTC,CASSITEETQYF
TRBD2,TRBJ2-3,NA,TRBV19,TGTGCCAGTAGTTCGACTAGCGGTACGCAGTATTTT,CASSSTSGTQYF